This T cell receptor beta chain comes out of a study of cytomegalovirus exposure and HLA in healthy donors (dated by TCRdb to 2015 to 2018). Turning to the overall study: In an earlier analysis of 587 of the donors, approximately 300 Gb of sequence data and 117 million unique TCR beta sequences from 150 million to 200 million T cells were reported. Roughly 300 gigabases of sequencing data and approximately 92 million unique TCR sequences made up an early release that covered 500 to 700 HLA-typed donors. The genetic ancestry cluster associated with self-reported Caucasian donors included around 76% of the approximately 430 genotyped donors. The study aimed to test whether cataloging public T cell receptors could reveal signatures of past pathogen exposure. The study used immunosequencing to profile the T cell repertoires of about 670 subjects and linked those repertoires to cytomegalovirus serostatus. Along with the approximately 700-subject first cohort, a separate validation cohort of more than 90 different subjects was used. The study combined high-throughput TCR immunosequencing, statistical association of individual TCRs with disease status, and machine learning to predict cytomegalovirus infection status. To study patterns of TCR occurrence, a later analysis re-analyzed previously published TCR beta repertoires from 700 or so donors and added high-resolution HLA genotyping. The later analysis used no new phenotypic data to find candidate immune exposures, relying instead on TCR beta sequences and their occurrence across donors. An earlier analysis of several hundred of the donors applied high-throughput TCR beta sequencing to assess whether each TCR beta V gene segment acted as functional or pseudogenic. Donor age, sex, ethnicity and CMV serostatus were collected together with the repertoire data. A later genetic analysis took genome-wide SNP genotypes for about 55% of the 666 donors and used that subset as a discovery cohort. Every discovery cohort repertoire had been produced on one sequencing platform. HLA typing included class I and class II loci at four-digit resolution. Typing coverage differed by locus: A, B, C, DRB1 and DQB1 were typed in about 620-630 donors, DQA1 in 500 to 550, DPA1 in 600 to 610, and DPB1 in around 490. Four or five DR-DQ haplotypes were treated as single units for association and clustering because of strong linkage in the cohort. On average, around 240,000 unique TCR beta nucleotide sequences were sequenced per donor among more than 350 genotyped donors of the cohort, with 15% to 20% of those sequences being non-productive.

As concerns this clone: Its antigen specificity is not known. Qualities for individual bases were not recorded, and no much larger clone is one base off.

General study outcomes and caveats: A further reported finding was that TCR beta sequences accurately predicted the HLA-A and HLA-B alleles for most subjects in the first cohort. According to a later analysis, parvovirus B19, influenza, CMV and Epstein-Barr virus appeared linked to several top co-occurrence clusters. Only TCR beta chains were sequenced in this cohort, and the absence of alpha or paired-chain data limited detectable features. The earlier analysis of approximately 540 of the donors excluded fewer than 20 rarely observed V segments, including chromosome 9 orphons, because counts were too low. Specific HLA alleles were associated with over 15,000 TCR beta sequences at a false discovery rate of 0.05 in a later analysis. Compared with equally common non-associated chains, HLA-associated TCR beta chains in a later analysis were more clonally expanded and had lower generation probabilities. The study gave a list of more than 150 TCR beta chains associated with cytomegalovirus. In both the original and validation cohorts, the classifier was reported to diagnose cytomegalovirus status with high specificity and sensitivity. Because some donors lacked HLA typing at each locus, the association tests relied only on the typed subset. Strong co-occurrence of HLA alleles, especially DR and DQ, made assigning TCR associations to individual alleles difficult. CMV serostatus was the only immune exposure information available for the cohort. In a later genetic analysis, fewer N-insertions in productive TCRs were reported among donors in an Asian-associated ancestry cluster than the roughly 640-donor mean. In an earlier analysis of several hundred of the donors, most TCR beta V segments were observed in productive rearrangements about 87% or about 30% of the time, broadly matching IMGT annotations. Most TCR sequences were seen in very few donors, while some public TCRs were found in many individuals. A cluster of highly shared sequence variants was judged likely to represent a technical artifact of the sequencing pipeline. A later analysis found that most CMV-associated TCR beta chains appeared HLA-restricted, with HLA associations seemingly driven largely by CMV exposure. The authors suggested that the approach could potentially be extended to other disease states and immunological phenotypes. Correlated functional status among segregating V segments might reflect linkage disequilibrium, but an unknown experimental factor could not be ruled out. In a later genetic analysis, a missense DCLRE1C variant was associated with V-gene and J-gene trimming of TCR beta chains, and the association was replicated in an independent cohort. According to a later analysis, TCR association rates differed among HLA loci, with DRB1 alleles showing the most associated TCRs and HLA-C alleles showing the fewest. A few of the identified cytomegalovirus-associated TCR beta chains were confirmed in vitro to be specific for cytomegalovirus antigens. Roughly uniform sequencing depth across donors was assumed in presence/absence analyses, although this assumption may not hold.

Library prep was done by the immunoSEQ multiplex PCR assay. A mixture of 60 forward primers for TCR Vbeta segments and 13 reverse primers for TCR Jbeta segments was used in the multiplex PCR. A multiplex PCR assay on genomic DNA amplified the CDR3 region of rearranged TCR beta genes. The amplified TCR beta libraries were sequenced on the Illumina HiSeq System as 87-base-pair reads. Concerning the study's data processing: A later analysis tallied around 87 million unique TCR beta chains across the 600 to 700 repertoires, and about 10 million of those chains were shared by two or more donors. To remove PCR and sequencing errors, raw reads were error-corrected and collapsed into unique sequences using a nearest-neighbor algorithm that merged closely related sequences. V, D and J gene segments were assigned by aligning CDR3 sequences to IMGT reference sequences. For a sequence to be retained, a match of at least six nucleotides was required to both a V gene segment and a J gene segment. Rearrangements were called productive when the CDR3 lacked stop codons and stayed in frame with V and J; all others were non-productive. CDR3 was defined by IMGT convention, running from the second conserved V-encoded cysteine to the conserved J-encoded phenylalanine. The earlier analysis of approximately 590 of the donors excluded any sequence lacking an unambiguous match to a single V gene segment. In an earlier analysis of approximately 560 of the donors, a V segment was called functional when productive rearrangements were above 56.7%, and segregating when the standard deviation between donors exceeded 5%. A statistical classification framework was built for diagnosing cytomegalovirus status from the catalog of TCR beta chain sequences. In a later analysis, TCR nucleotide sequences were compared against IMGT/GENE-DB human TR gene sequences so that V and J genes could be assigned. Using the TCRdist pipeline, a later analysis assigned CDR3 sequences along with most-parsimonious VDJ recombination scenarios. In a later analysis, each TCR beta chain was defined by its CDR3 amino acid sequence together with its V-gene family, and reads lacking a unique V-gene family were excluded. To address suspected cross-contamination and a sequencing artifact, a later analysis removed under 600 highly shared, low-generation-probability nucleotide sequences. In a later analysis, a clonal expansion index was calculated for each public chain from normalized within-repertoire ranks of inferred template counts. In a later analysis, generation probabilities were computed with a VDJ recombination model fitted to out-of-frame rearrangements, and the resulting probabilities were checked against IGoR. In a later analysis, TCR-TCR, TCR-HLA and TCR-CMV co-occurrence was scored with hypergeometric tests, and a repertoire-size bias correction was applied to TCR pairs. A later analysis estimated false discovery rates by permuting HLA or CMV assignments 20 times. A later analysis grouped co-occurring TCRs with DBSCAN, adding TCRdist sequence similarity when clustering within HLA-allele-positive subsets. Co-occurrence clustering excluded repertoires with fewer than 30,000 or more than 120,000 public chains, plus five with anomalous nucleotide sharing. Entries here come from immuneACCESS through TCRdb and include only in-frame sequences with V and J called. Some clones fail to appear in such tables; in the studies checked, an unresolved V gene covers under half of the shortfall, and the cause of the remainder is unknown. V and J calls and clone size follow that table, whereas D and trimming were derived from the DNA. The sample yields about 170,000 clones; around 80% were counted once. The biggest ten clones account for roughly 4.7% of the sample.

The cohort comprised approximately 700 healthy bone marrow donors. At the time of sampling, all cohort members were nominally healthy, though unrecorded immune exposures were likely present. The donor tested CMV seropositive, placing the donor among the 310 or so seropositive members of the cohort. Every donor gave a peripheral blood sample, and the peripheral blood mononuclear cells from that sample were used for TCR beta sequencing. Genomic DNA extraction from the blood cell samples was performed with the Qiagen DNeasy Blood Extraction Kit. This clonotype was obtained from a woman aged 45-65 years in good health and CMV-seropositive. The sample consisted of PBMCs.

The DNA sequence reads TGCAGCGTTGCACAGGGGGTCCTAGCGGTCCGCTACGAGCAGTACTTC. This encodes CSVAQGVLAVRYEQYF. Recombination joined TRBV29-1 with TRBJ2-7; TRBD1 is a possible D gene, resting on 8 matching bases. Spanning cysteine to phenylalanine, the CDR3 consists of 16 amino acids. Only the CDR3 DNA stays, 48 bases, in frame from base 1. A distance of 22 bases separates the germline ends of V and J, which lose 4 bases and 3 bases respectively. The germline V gene gives CDR1 as SQVTM and CDR2 as ANQGSEA.